Shown below are 9 T cell receptor beta chains from a single sample sequenced in a study of regulatory T cells in long-lasting Graves disease. CDR3-region Arm-PCR and iRepertoire HTBI primers produced the TCR beta libraries. TCRdb processed the multiplex PCR reads anew with MiXCR; each CDR3 protein has one entry. The profile shows approximately 470,000 distinct CDR3 sequences, 15% to 20% of them singletons. Time point meaning: newly diagnosed GD, antithyroid drugs for less than 3 months. The authors made the TCR library using RNA they extracted from PBMCs. These same records also appear under a second study, on T cells in Graves' hyperthyroidism and ophthalmopathy.

Sequenced here: peripheral blood mononuclear cells (PBMCs), sampled at new diagnosis, from a patient treated with antithyroid drugs. Receptors originate from a man aged 40-49 years with Graves disease.

The genes are TRBV29-1 and TRBJ2-6; D is perhaps TRBD1 (6 bases). Germline V gives CDR1 SQVTM, CDR2 ANQGSEA. V lost 7 bases to trimming and J lost 0 bases, with 19 bases between them. The CDR3 runs to 17 residues. The chain's CDR3 is CSASGGTPSSGANVLTF. As DNA, the CDR3 is TGCAGCGCGAGTGGGGGCACACCCAGCTCTGGGGCCAACGTCCTGACTTTC.

This clonotype was seen only a few times. The V call is TRBV24-1, the J call TRBJ2-3, with D hard to call. From germline, CDR1 is KGHDR and CDR2 SFDVKD. The ends were cut back, 5 bases at V and 4 bases at J, with 9 bases in the middle. This CDR3 region has 13 residues. The CDR3 DNA is TGTGCCACCAGTGCGGCTGTCCCAGATACGCAGTATTTT. Protein: CATSAAVPDTQYF.

There are a few counts of this clonotype. The chain carries TRBV19 and TRBJ2-1, with 7 bases that match TRBD2. Losses at the gene ends were 3 bases for V and 5 bases for J; bases not matched to a gene: 7. This CDR3 is built from 15 residues. The germline V gene encodes CDR1 LNHDA and CDR2 SQIVND (reference sequence). The DNA of the CDR3 is TGTGCCAGTAGTATTTGGGGGAGGGCGAACAATGAGCAGTTCTTC. Amino acid sequence: CASSIWGRANNEQFF.

This chain joins TRBV5-1 and TRBJ2-1; D is undetermined. The CDR3 sequence is 16 residues long. Between the trimmed V and J ends, which lost 0 bases and 0 bases, there was a span of 10 bases. Germline CDR1 reads SGHRS; CDR2 reads YFSETQ. CDR3: CASSLEPVLSYNEQFF. CDR3 bases: TGCGCCAGCAGCTTGGAACCCGTGCTCTCCTACAATGAGCAGTTCTTC.

This clonotype was recorded a few times. The chain couples TRBV7-8 to TRBJ1-3, with 8 bases aligning to TRBD1. The CDR3 covers 23 residues. CDR1 is SGHVS, CDR2 FQNEAQ, per germline. Trimming cost V 0 bases and J 2 bases; bases outside gene matches: 24. CDR3 in amino acids: CASSLAPKHQGAAMIWAGNTIYF. The CDR3 region has the DNA TGTGCCAGCAGCTTAGCCCCGAAACATCAGGGGGCCGCGATGATCTGGGCTGGAAACACCATATATTTT.

The sample holds many counts of this clonotype. The chain employs TRBV6-1 and TRBJ2-3, with a possible D match to TRBD1 (6 bases). Germline lookup yields CDR1 MNHNS and CDR2 SASEGT. Trimming took 4 bases from V and 2 from J, leaving 13 bases between them. The CDR3 has 15 amino acids. In DNA, the CDR3 is TGTGCCAGCAGTGCTCGACAGGTGGCCACAGATACGCAGTATTTT. Translated: CASSARQVATDTQYF.

The chain uses TRBV7-2 and TRBJ2-4, with a weak D call TRBD2 (5 bases). Germline CDR1 SGHTA, CDR2 FQGNSA. The V gene lost 6 bases and the J gene lost 0 bases, with 12 bases spanning the gap. The CDR3 runs to 15 residues. DNA of the CDR3: TGTGCCAGCAGGTCTAGCAGACTAGCCAAAAACATTCAGTACTTC. Encoded protein: CASRSSRLAKNIQYF.

The chain combines TRBV10-3 with TRBJ2-7, with D possibly matching TRBD2 (5 bases). This CDR3 is 14 amino acids long. Germline loops: CDR1 ENHRY, CDR2 SYGVKD. The germline V and J ends were trimmed by 5 bases and 6 bases, with 17 bases remaining between them. The CDR3 nucleotides are TGTGCCATCAGTTCCAAAACTAGTGCTGGCGAGCAGTACTTC. Its protein product is CAISSKTSAGEQYF.

As concerns this clonotype: This may stem from a read error, because a much larger clone lies one nucleotide away. The rearrangement joins TRBV24-1 to TRBJ2-1, with 9 bases fitting TRBD2. CDR3 length: 14 residues. Germline-derived CDR1 and CDR2 are KGHDR and SFDVKD. The CDR3 region has the DNA TGTGCCACCAGTGTAGCGGGAGTGAACAATGAGCAGCTCTTC. This gives the protein CATSVAGVNNEQLF.